This is a list of T cell receptor beta chains from one sample in a study of a mutant IDH1 vaccine in newly diagnosed glioma. Profiled with immunoSEQ multiplex PCR; TCRdb holds only in-frame clones, not every one. This sample has fewer than 70,000 clones, with 85% to 90% found just once. No antigen has been assigned to these receptors. Material: PBMCs, obtained from a glioma patient whose treatment included an IDH1 peptide vaccine. The receptors here all came from a woman between 40 and 55 years old with glioma. Each CDR3 is given with its conserved first and last residue. The D gene is left open where the match is weak. Size is stated for part of the rows, as once, few or many counts, or as a class when the clone is expanded.

12	TRBV18	TRBJ1-5	NA	NA	TGTGCCAGCTCACCGGTAAATCAGCCCCAGCATTTT	CASSPVNQPQHF
14	TRBV2	TRBJ2-5	NA	NA	TGTGCCAGCATCCGGGGAGAGTACCAAGAGACCCAGTACTTC	CASIRGEYQETQYF
14	TRBV6-5	TRBJ2-1	TRBD2	once	TGTGCCAGCAGTTACTCGATTACCAGCGGGAGTCTGTTCTTC	CASSYSITSGSLFF
17	TRBV4-1	TRBJ2-2	TRBD2	NA	TGCGCCAGCAGCCAAGGACTAGCGGGGGGGCGTGGCGGGGAGCTGTTTTTT	CASSQGLAGGRGGELFF
11	TRBV2	TRBJ1-2	NA	NA	TGTGCCAGCAGTGGGGGGAATGGCTACACCTTC	CASSGGNGYTF
18	TRBV7-2	TRBJ2-5	TRBD2	NA	TGTGCCAGCAGCTTAGCGTCGGTTCTAGCGGGTCTCCAAGAGACCCAGTACTTC	CASSLASVLAGLQETQYF
15	TRBV19	TRBJ2-7	TRBD2	NA	TGTGCCAGTAGTAAACTAGCGGGAGAGCTCTACGAGCAGTACTTC	CASSKLAGELYEQYF
15	TRBV2	TRBJ1-3	NA	once	TGTGCCAGCATACTGGGACAACCCTCTGGAAACACCATATATTTT	CASILGQPSGNTIYF
15	TRBV4-1	TRBJ2-5	NA	NA	TGCGCCAGCAGCCAAGATCCGACAGCCCAAGAGACCCAGTACTTC	CASSQDPTAQETQYF
17	TRBV28	TRBJ2-7	TRBD2	once	TGTGCCAGCAGTCCCGGGGGGGCGGGAAGAGGGGACTACGAGCAGTACTTC	CASSPGGAGRGDYEQYF
14	TRBV7-9	TRBJ2-7	NA	NA	TGTGCCAGCAGCTTACGACTCGACTCCTACGAGCAGTACTTC	CASSLRLDSYEQYF
18	TRBV4-1	TRBJ1-5	NA	NA	TGCGCCAGCAGCCAAGACCGGAGGGTGGGACGGGATAATCAGCCCCAGCATTTT	CASSQDRRVGRDNQPQHF
15	TRBV5-1	TRBJ2-2	TRBD2	NA	TGCGCCAGCAGCTTGGAGGCGGGAGTGGCCGGGGAGCTGTTTTTT	CASSLEAGVAGELFF
18	TRBV4-2	TRBJ1-6	NA	NA	TGTGCCAGCAGCCAAGAGGGGGATCTTTGGGGGGCCGTGTCACCCCTCCACTTT	CASSQEGDLWGAVSPLHF
11	TRBV23-1	TRBJ1-4	NA	NA	TGCCCGTCGTACAGCCACCAAAAACTGTTTTTT	CPSYSHQKLFF
11	TRBV11-2	TRBJ1-3	NA	NA	TGTGCCAGCAGCTTCGAAAACACCATATATTTT	CASSFENTIYF
16	TRBV6-6	TRBJ1-2	TRBD1	NA	TGTGCCAGCAGTTCACTCAGGGACAGGGGACCATATGGCTACACCTTC	CASSSLRDRGPYGYTF
12	TRBV7-9	TRBJ1-1	NA	NA	TGTGCCAGCAGCTTAGGTATCACTGAAGCTTTCTTT	CASSLGITEAFF
18	TRBV4-1	TRBJ1-2	NA	NA	TGCGCCAGCAGCCAAGAGCCCCTCGCTTTGAATCCTAACTATGGCTACACCTTC	CASSQEPLALNPNYGYTF
16	TRBV12-5	TRBJ2-5	TRBD2	NA	TGTGCTAGTGGCCGATATAGCGGGGGGGCCTTGGAGACCCAGTACTTC	CASGRYSGGALETQYF
14	TRBV14	TRBJ2-3	NA	once	TGTGCCAGCAGCCAACCTCCATACACAGATACGCAGTATTTT	CASSQPPYTDTQYF
14	TRBV6-5	TRBJ1-1	TRBD1	NA	TGTGCCAGCAGGGGACAGGCGAAGAACACTGAAGCTTTCTTT	CASRGQAKNTEAFF
15	TRBV10-3	TRBJ2-2	NA	NA	TGTGCCATCAGTGTAGCTCTCGGGGACACCGGGGAGCTGTTTTTT	CAISVALGDTGELFF
19	TRBV7-9	TRBJ1-1	NA	NA	TGTGCCAGCAGCTTAGGGCCCGGATGGGGACTAGACCAGAACACTGAAGCTTTCTTT	CASSLGPGWGLDQNTEAFF
16	TRBV9	TRBJ2-2	NA	NA	TGTGCCAGCCACGTAGGGGGTATAGTGGGGGCCGGGGAGCTGTTTTTT	CASHVGGIVGAGELFF
14	TRBV27	TRBJ2-3	NA	NA	TGTGCCAGCAGTGGTGGCAGCCACACAGATACGCAGTATTTT	CASSGGSHTDTQYF
16	TRBV30	TRBJ2-7	TRBD2	NA	TGTGCCTGGAGTCCCCCCGTTAGCGGGGCGACCTACGAGCAGTACTTC	CAWSPPVSGATYEQYF
14	TRBV5-1	TRBJ1-2	NA	NA	TGCGCCAGCAGCTTGACCGGGAGGATGGATGGCTACACCTTC	CASSLTGRMDGYTF
15	TRBV7-2	TRBJ2-5	NA	NA	TGTGCCAGCAGCTTAGGTACAGCAGGGGTGGAGACCCAGTACTTC	CASSLGTAGVETQYF
13	TRBV7-2	TRBJ2-5	NA	NA	TGTGCCAGCAGCTTAACCGTCAGCGAGACCCAGTACTTC	CASSLTVSETQYF
14	TRBV6-1	TRBJ1-5	TRBD1	NA	TGTGCCAGCAGTGAATTGGCAGGGGGCCAGCCCCAGCATTTT	CASSELAGGQPQHF
15	TRBV29-1	TRBJ2-7	NA	NA	TGCAGCGTTGAAGGTGACCAGCGAGACTCCTACGAGCAGTACTTC	CSVEGDQRDSYEQYF
13	TRBV5-1	TRBJ1-1	NA	NA	TGCGCCAGCAGCTTGACAGGCTCCCCTGAAGCTTTCTTT	CASSLTGSPEAFF
15	TRBV5-6	TRBJ2-4	TRBD2	NA	TGTGCCAGCAGCTTGTTAGCGGGGGGAAAAAACATTCAGTACTTC	CASSLLAGGKNIQYF
15	TRBV30	TRBJ2-7	NA	few	TGTGCCTGGAGTGTCTTGACCTGGCAGCCCTACGAGCAGTACTTC	CAWSVLTWQPYEQYF
16	TRBV23-1	TRBJ2-7	NA	NA	TGCGCCAGCAGTTACCCCGGCGGGCCAATTATCGGGGAGCAGTACTTC	CASSYPGGPIIGEQYF
14	TRBV19	TRBJ1-5	TRBD1	NA	TGTGCCAGTAGTCCCGGGACAGTCCTTCAGCCCCAGCATTTT	CASSPGTVLQPQHF
18	TRBV5-4	TRBJ1-4	TRBD1	NA	TGTGCCAGCAGCCCCGCCGGACAGGGACCTAAATTGGCGGAAAAACTGTTTTTT	CASSPAGQGPKLAEKLFF
16	TRBV5-6	TRBJ1-1	NA	NA	TGTGCCAGCAGCTTGGAGGCCTTAGGGGCTCTCGGGAAAGCTTTCTTT	CASSLEALGALGKAFF
14	TRBV2	TRBJ2-5	NA	NA	TGTGCCATTTCGTCACCGAGACAATCCGAGACCCAGTACTTC	CAISSPRQSETQYF
16	TRBV10-1	TRBJ1-5	NA	NA	TGCGCCAGCAGTGTGGAGGGCCTGAATAGCAATCAGCCCCAGCATTTT	CASSVEGLNSNQPQHF
12	TRBV30	TRBJ1-5	NA	NA	TGTGCCTGGAGTGTACAGAGGCAGCCCCAGCATTTT	CAWSVQRQPQHF